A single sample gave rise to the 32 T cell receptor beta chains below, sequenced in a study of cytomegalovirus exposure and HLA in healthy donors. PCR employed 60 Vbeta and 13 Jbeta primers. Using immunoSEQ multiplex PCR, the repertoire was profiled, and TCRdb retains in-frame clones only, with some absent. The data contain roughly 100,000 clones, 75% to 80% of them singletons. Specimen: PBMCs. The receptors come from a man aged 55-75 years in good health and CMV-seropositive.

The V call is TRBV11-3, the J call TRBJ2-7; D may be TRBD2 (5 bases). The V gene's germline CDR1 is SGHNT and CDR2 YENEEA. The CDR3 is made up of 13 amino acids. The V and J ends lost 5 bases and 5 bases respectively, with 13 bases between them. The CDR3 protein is CASSPGVRDEQYF. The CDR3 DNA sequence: TGTGCCAGCAGCCCCGGGGTGAGGGACGAGCAGTACTTC. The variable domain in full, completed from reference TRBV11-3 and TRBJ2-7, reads EAGVVQSPRYKIIEKKQPVAFWCNPISGHNTLYWYLQNLGQGPELLIRYENEEAVDDSQLPKDRFSAERLKGVDSTLKIQPAELGDSAVYLCASSPGVRDEQYFGPGTRLTVT.

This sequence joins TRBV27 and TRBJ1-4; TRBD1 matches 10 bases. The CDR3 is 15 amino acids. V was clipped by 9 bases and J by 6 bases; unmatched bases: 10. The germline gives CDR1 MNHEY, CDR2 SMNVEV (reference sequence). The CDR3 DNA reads TGTGCCAGTACGGGACAGGGGCTTAGGGATGAAAAACTGTTTTTT. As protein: CASTGQGLRDEKLFF.

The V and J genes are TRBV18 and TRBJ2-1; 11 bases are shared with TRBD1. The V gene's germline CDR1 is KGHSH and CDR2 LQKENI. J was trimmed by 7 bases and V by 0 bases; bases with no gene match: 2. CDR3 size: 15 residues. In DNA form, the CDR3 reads TGTGCCAGCTCACCACCCGGGACAGGGGGGAATGAGCAGTTCTTC. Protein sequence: CASSPPGTGGNEQFF. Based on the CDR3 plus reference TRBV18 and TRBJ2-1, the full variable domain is NAGVMQNPRHLVRRRGQEARLRCSPMKGHSHVYWYRQLPEEGLKFMVYLQKENIIDESGMPKERFSAEFPKEGPSILRIQQVVRGDSAAYFCASSPPGTGGNEQFFGPGTRLTVL.

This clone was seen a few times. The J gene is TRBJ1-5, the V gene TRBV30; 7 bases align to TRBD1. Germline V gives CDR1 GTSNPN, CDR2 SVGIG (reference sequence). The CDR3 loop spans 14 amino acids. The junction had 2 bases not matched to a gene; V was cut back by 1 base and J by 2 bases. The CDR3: CAWSAQGGNQPQHF. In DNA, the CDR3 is TGTGCCTGGAGTGCCCAGGGGGGCAATCAGCCCCAGCATTTT.

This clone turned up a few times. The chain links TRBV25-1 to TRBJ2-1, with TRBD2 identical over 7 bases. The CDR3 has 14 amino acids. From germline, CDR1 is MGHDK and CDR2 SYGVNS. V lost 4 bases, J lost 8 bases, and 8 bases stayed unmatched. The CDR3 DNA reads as TGTGCCAGCAGTGGACTAGCCGCCCGCGATGAGCAGTTCTTC. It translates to CASSGLAARDEQFF.

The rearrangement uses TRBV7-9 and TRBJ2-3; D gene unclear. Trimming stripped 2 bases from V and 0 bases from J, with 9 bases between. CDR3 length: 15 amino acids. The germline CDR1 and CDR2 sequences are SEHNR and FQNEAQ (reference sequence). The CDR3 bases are TGTGCCAGCAGCTTAACACACCCCAGCACAGATACGCAGTATTTT. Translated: CASSLTHPSTDTQYF.

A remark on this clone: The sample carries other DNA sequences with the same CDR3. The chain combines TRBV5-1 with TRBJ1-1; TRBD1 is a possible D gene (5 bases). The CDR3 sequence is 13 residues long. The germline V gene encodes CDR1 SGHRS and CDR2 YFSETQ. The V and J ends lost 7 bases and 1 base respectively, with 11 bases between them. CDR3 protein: CASSLDRNTEAFF. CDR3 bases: TGCGCCAGCTCCTTAGACAGGAACACTGAAGCTTTCTTT.

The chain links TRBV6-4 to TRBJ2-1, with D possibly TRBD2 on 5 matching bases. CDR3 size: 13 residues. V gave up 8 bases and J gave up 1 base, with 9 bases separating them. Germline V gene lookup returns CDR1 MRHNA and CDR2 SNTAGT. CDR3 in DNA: TGTGCCAGCTCCCGGGGTTCCTACAATGAGCAGTTCTTC. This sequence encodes CASSRGSYNEQFF.

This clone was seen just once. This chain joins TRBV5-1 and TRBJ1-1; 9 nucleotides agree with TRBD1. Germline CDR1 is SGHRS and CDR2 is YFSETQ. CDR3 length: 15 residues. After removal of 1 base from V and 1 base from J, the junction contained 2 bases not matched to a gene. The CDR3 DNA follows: TGCGCCAGCAGCTTGTTGGGACAGGGGAACACTGAAGCTTTCTTT. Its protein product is CASSLLGQGNTEAFF.

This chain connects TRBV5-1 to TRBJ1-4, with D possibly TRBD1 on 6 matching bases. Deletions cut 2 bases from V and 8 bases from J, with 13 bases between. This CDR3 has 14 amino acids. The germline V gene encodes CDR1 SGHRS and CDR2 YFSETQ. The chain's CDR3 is CASSLGGAEEKLFF. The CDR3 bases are TGCGCCAGCAGCTTAGGGGGGGCAGAAGAAAAACTGTTTTTT. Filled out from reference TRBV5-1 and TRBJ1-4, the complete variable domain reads KAGVTQTPRYLIKTRGQQVTLSCSPISGHRSVSWYQQTPGQGLQFLFEYFSETQRNKGNFPGRFSGRQFSNSRSEMNVSTLELGDSALYLCASSLGGAEEKLFFGSGTQLSVL.

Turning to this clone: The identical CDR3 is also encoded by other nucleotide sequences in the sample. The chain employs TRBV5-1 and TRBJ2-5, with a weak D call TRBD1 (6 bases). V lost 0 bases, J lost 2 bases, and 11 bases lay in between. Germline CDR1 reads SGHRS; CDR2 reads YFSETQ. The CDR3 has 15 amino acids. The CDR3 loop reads CASSLGRTGQETQYF. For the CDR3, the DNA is TGCGCCAGCAGCTTGGGGAGAACAGGGCAAGAGACCCAGTACTTC.

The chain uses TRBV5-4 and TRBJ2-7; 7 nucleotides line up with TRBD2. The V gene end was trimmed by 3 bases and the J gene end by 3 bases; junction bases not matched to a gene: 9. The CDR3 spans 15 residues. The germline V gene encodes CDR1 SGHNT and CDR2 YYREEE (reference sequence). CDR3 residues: CASSSESGAYYEQYF. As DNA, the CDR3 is TGTGCCAGCAGCTCGGAGAGCGGGGCCTACTACGAGCAGTACTTC.

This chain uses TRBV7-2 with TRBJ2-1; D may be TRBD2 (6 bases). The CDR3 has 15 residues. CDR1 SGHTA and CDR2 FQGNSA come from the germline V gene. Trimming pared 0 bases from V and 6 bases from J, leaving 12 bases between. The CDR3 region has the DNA TGTGCCAGCAGCTTAGCGCGCCCCGGGGGCAATGAGCAGTTCTTC. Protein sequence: CASSLARPGGNEQFF.

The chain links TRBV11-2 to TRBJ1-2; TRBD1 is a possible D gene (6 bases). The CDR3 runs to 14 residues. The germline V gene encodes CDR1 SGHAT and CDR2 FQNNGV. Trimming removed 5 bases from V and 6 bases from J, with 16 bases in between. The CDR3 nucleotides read TGTGCCAGCAGCCTTCGAGGGGGATTCCATGGCTACACCTTC. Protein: CASSLRGGFHGYTF.

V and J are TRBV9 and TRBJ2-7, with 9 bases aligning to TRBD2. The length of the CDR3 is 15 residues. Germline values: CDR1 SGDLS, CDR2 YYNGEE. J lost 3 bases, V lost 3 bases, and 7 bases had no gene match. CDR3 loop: CASSAGTSTLYEQYF. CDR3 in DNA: TGTGCCAGCAGCGCTGGGACTAGCACCCTCTACGAGCAGTACTTC. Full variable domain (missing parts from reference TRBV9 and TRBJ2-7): DSGVTQTPKHLITATGQRVTLRCSPRSGDLSVYWYQQSLDQGLQFLIQYYNGEERAKGNILERFSAQQFPDLHSELNLSSLELGDSALYFCASSAGTSTLYEQYFGPGTRLTVT.

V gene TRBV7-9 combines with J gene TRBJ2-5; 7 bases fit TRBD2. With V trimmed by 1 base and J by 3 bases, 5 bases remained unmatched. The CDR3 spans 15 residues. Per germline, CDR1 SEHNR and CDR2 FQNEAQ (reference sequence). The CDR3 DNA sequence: TGTGCCAGCAGCTTAGAGAGGACTAGGGAAGAGACCCAGTACTTC. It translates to CASSLERTREETQYF.

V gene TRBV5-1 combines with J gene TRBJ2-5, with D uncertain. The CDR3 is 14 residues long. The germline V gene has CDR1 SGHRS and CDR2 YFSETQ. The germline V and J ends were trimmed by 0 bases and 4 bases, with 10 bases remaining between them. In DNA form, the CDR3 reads TGCGCCAGCAGCTTGGGTCGAGGCGGAGAGACCCAGTACTTC. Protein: CASSLGRGGETQYF. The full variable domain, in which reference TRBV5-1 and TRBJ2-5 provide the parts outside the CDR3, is KAGVTQTPRYLIKTRGQQVTLSCSPISGHRSVSWYQQTPGQGLQFLFEYFSETQRNKGNFPGRFSGRQFSNSRSEMNVSTLELGDSALYLCASSLGRGGETQYFGPGTRLLVL.

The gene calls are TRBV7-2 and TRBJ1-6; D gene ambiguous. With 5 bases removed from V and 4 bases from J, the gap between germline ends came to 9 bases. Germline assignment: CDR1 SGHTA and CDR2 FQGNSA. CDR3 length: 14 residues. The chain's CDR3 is CASSPHQYNSPLHF. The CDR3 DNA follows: TGTGCCAGCAGCCCACACCAGTATAATTCACCCCTCCACTTT.

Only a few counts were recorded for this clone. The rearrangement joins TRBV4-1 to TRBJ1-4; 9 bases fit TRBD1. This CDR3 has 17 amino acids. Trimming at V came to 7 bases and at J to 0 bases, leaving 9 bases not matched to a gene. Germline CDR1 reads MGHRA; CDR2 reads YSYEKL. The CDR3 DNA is TGCGCCAGCATGCTTATGCGACAGGGGGCAACTAATGAAAAACTGTTTTTT. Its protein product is CASMLMRQGATNEKLFF.

CDR3 loop: CSVRTGGSGGYTF. The CDR3, as DNA: TGCAGCGTTCGGACAGGGGGCTCCGGGGGCTACACCTTC. The gene calls are TRBV29-1 and TRBJ1-2; 11 bases match TRBD1. V shed 5 bases, J shed 8 bases, and the junction held 7 bases outside the gene matches. This CDR3 is 13 amino acids long. The germline V gene has CDR1 SQVTM and CDR2 ANQGSEA.

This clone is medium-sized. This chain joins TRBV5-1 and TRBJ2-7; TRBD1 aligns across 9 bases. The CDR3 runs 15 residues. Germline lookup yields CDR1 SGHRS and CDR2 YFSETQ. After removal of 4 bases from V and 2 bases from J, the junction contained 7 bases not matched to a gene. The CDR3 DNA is TGCGCCAGCAGCACCCCGGACAGGGGTCCCTACGAGCAGTACTTC. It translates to CASSTPDRGPYEQYF. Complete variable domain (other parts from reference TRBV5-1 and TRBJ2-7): KAGVTQTPRYLIKTRGQQVTLSCSPISGHRSVSWYQQTPGQGLQFLFEYFSETQRNKGNFPGRFSGRQFSNSRSEMNVSTLELGDSALYLCASSTPDRGPYEQYFGPGTRLTVT.

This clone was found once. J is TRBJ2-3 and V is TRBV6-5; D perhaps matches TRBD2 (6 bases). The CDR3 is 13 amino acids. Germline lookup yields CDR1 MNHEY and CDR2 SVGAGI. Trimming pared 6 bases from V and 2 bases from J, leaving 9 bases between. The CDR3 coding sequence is TGTGCCAGCAGGGGGGGACCCACAGATACGCAGTATTTT. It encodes CASRGGPTDTQYF.

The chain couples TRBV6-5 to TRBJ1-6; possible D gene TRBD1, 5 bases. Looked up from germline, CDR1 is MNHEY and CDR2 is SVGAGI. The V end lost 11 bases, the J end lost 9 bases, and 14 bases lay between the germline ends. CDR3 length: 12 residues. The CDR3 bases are TGTGCCGCGGGGGGAGAGGTTTCACCCCTCCACTTT. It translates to CAAGGEVSPLHF.

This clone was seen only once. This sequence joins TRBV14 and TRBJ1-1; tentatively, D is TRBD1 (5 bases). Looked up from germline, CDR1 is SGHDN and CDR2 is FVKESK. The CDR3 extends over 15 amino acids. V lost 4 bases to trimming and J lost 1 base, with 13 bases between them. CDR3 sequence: CASSPWGVRNTEAFF. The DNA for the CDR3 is TGTGCCAGCAGCCCTTGGGGGGTCAGGAACACTGAAGCTTTCTTT.

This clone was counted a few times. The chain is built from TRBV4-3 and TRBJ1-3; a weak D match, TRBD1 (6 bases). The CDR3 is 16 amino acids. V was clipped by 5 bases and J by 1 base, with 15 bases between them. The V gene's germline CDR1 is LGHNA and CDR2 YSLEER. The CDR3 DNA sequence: TGCGCCAGCAGCGCGACCGGACAGCAATCTGGAAACACCATATATTTT. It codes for CASSATGQQSGNTIYF.

In DNA, the CDR3 is TGTGCCAGCAGCTTGAAAAGCGGGCACTCCTACGAGCAGTACTTC. It yields the protein CASSLKSGHSYEQYF. This chain connects TRBV11-3 to TRBJ2-7; perhaps TRBD2 as D (6 bases). V dropped 3 bases and J dropped 0 bases, with 12 bases sitting between them. In germline, CDR1 is SGHNT, CDR2 YENEEA. The CDR3 contains 15 residues. The complete variable domain, with remaining parts taken from reference TRBV11-3 and TRBJ2-7, reads EAGVVQSPRYKIIEKKQPVAFWCNPISGHNTLYWYLQNLGQGPELLIRYENEEAVDDSQLPKDRFSAERLKGVDSTLKIQPAELGDSAVYLCASSLKSGHSYEQYFGPGTRLTVT.

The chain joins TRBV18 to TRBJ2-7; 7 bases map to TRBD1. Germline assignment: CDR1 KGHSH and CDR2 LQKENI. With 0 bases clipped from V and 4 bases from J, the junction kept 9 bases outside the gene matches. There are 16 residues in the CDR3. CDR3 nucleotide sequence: TGTGCCAGCTCACCACCGCGAGGGGGCGAAACTTACGAGCAGTACTTC. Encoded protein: CASSPPRGGETYEQYF.

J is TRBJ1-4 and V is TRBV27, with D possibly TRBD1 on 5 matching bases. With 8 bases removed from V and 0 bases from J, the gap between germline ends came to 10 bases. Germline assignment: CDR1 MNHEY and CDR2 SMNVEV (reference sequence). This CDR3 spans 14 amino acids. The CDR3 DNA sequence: TGTGCCAGCTCCGGGGGGGCAACTAATGAAAAACTGTTTTTT. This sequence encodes CASSGGATNEKLFF.

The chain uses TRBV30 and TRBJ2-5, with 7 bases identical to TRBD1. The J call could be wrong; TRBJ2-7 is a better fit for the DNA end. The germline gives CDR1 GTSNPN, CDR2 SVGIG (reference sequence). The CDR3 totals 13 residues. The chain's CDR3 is CAWSLGQFYEQYF. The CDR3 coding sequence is TGTGCCTGGAGTCTGGGACAGTTCTACGAGCAGTACTTC.

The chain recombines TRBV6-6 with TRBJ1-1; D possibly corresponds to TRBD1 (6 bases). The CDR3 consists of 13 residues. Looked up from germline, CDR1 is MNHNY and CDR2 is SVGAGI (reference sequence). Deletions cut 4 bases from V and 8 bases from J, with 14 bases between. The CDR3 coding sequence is TGTGCCAGCAGTTTCGACGGACAGAAAGAAGCTTTCTTT. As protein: CASSFDGQKEAFF.

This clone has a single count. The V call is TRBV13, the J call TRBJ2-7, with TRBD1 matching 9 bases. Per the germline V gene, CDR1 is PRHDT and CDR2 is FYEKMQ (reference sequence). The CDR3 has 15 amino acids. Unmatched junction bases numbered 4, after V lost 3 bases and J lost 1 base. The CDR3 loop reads CASSFGTGKSYEQYF. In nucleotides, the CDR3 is TGTGCCAGCAGCTTTGGGACAGGGAAGTCCTACGAGCAGTACTTC.

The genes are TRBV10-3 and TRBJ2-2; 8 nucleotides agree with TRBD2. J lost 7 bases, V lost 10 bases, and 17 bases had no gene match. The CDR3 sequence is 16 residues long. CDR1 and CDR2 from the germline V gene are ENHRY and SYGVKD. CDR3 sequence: CATKGRAGGYGGELFF. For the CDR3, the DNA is TGTGCCACAAAGGGGAGGGCGGGGGGCTACGGCGGGGAGCTGTTTTTT.